This T cell receptor beta chain was documented in a study of blood T cell repertoires in COVID-19. Study summary: Sources were T cells, B-cell-depleted T cells, or PBMCs; the material itself was cDNA or gDNA.

The CDR3 is made up of 15 amino acids. The ends lost 5 bases at V and 2 bases at J; junction bases unmatched: 7. Germline CDR1 and CDR2: SGHTA and FQGNSA. Authors' data handling: Estimates of nucleated cell counts were drawn from the amplification of reference gene primers. Sequencing used immunoSEQ multiplex PCR; TCRdb keeps in-frame clones, though not all of them. V, J and clone size are taken as reported in that table, and D and trimming were inferred from the DNA itself. The data show some 110,000 clones, roughly 90% seen once. This chain joins TRBV7-2 and TRBJ2-7; 9 nucleotides agree with TRBD2. The sequence came from a man aged 35-49 years with acute or convalescent COVID-19. Sample: peripheral blood. The DNA of the CDR3 is TGTGCCAGCAGCGCCCTAGCGGGGACCGCCTACGAGCAGTACTTC. It is translated as CASSALAGTAYEQYF.